Below, one T cell receptor (beta chain) is given with its context. This clone appeared once. Its antigen has not been determined. Base qualities are missing; no much larger clone stands one base away. Trimming costs V 6 bases and J 1 base, and their ends lie 6 bases apart. As encoded in the germline V gene, CDR1 is MNHNS while CDR2 is SASEGT. Inclusive of the bounding cysteine and phenylalanine, the CDR3 is 12 residues long. Of all the DNA, just the CDR3 is kept, 36 bases in frame from base 1. Library method: the immunoSEQ multiplex PCR assay. For the multiplex PCR, a mixture combining 60 forward primers for TCR Vbeta segments and 13 reverse primers for TCR Jbeta segments was used. A multiplex PCR assay on genomic DNA amplified the CDR3 region of rearranged TCR beta genes. The amplified TCR beta libraries were sequenced on the Illumina HiSeq System as 87-base-pair reads. Per the source publication's procedure: In a later analysis, tens of millions of unique TCR beta chains were counted across the approximately 620 repertoires, and approximately 11 million of these chains were shared by at least two donors. Raw reads were error-corrected and collapsed into unique sequences by a nearest-neighbor algorithm in which closely related sequences were merged to remove PCR and sequencing errors. To assign V, D and J gene segments, CDR3 sequences were aligned to IMGT reference sequences. Each retained sequence needed at least a six-nucleotide match to both a V gene segment and a J gene segment. A rearrangement was called productive if the CDR3 had no stop codons and remained in frame with V and J, and every other rearrangement was called non-productive. Following IMGT convention, CDR3 was defined as the stretch from the second conserved V-encoded cysteine to the conserved J-encoded phenylalanine. In an earlier analysis of around 540 of the donors, sequences lacking an unambiguous match to a single V gene segment were excluded. In an earlier analysis of 450 to 750 of the donors, a V segment was called functional when productive rearrangements were above 56.7%, and segregating when the standard deviation between donors exceeded 5%. A statistical classification framework was developed to diagnose cytomegalovirus status using the catalog of TCR beta chain sequences. V and J gene assignment, in a later analysis, came from comparing TCR nucleotide sequences with IMGT/GENE-DB human TR gene sequences. Using the TCRdist pipeline, a later analysis assigned CDR3 sequences along with most-parsimonious VDJ recombination scenarios. A later analysis defined each TCR beta chain by its CDR3 amino acid sequence plus V-gene family, and excluded reads lacking a unique V-gene family. To address suspected cross-contamination and a sequencing artifact, a later analysis removed several hundred highly shared, low-generation-probability nucleotide sequences. For each public chain, a later analysis derived a clonal expansion index from normalized ranks of inferred template counts within each repertoire. A later analysis computed generation probabilities with a VDJ recombination model fitted to out-of-frame rearrangements, and checked the results against IGoR. In a later analysis, TCR-TCR, TCR-HLA and TCR-CMV co-occurrence was scored with hypergeometric tests, and a repertoire-size bias correction was applied to TCR pairs. In a later analysis, false discovery rates were estimated by permuting HLA or CMV assignments 20 times. A later analysis grouped co-occurring TCRs with DBSCAN, adding TCRdist sequence similarity when clustering within HLA-allele-positive subsets. For co-occurrence clustering, repertoires with fewer than 30,000 or more than 120,000 public chains were excluded, along with roughly five repertoires with anomalous nucleotide sharing. Not all clones reach the TCRdb copy of this immuneACCESS table, which keeps in-frame sequences only. Checked studies attribute under half of the gap to unresolved V genes and leave the rest unexplained. The V and J calls and the clone size are those of that table, but D and trimming were determined from the DNA. This sample gives about 140,000 clones in total; 82% of them show up just once. 1.4% to 1.5% of the sample lies in the top ten.

This sample is part of a study of cytomegalovirus exposure and HLA in healthy donors (dated by TCRdb to 2016 to 2017). About the investigation overall: An earlier analysis of several hundred of the donors reported about 250 Gb of sequence data and roughly 100 million unique TCR beta sequences from 150 million to 200 million T cells. An early release covering some 640 HLA-typed donors comprised about 300 gigabases of sequencing data and some 79 million unique TCR sequences. Of the approximately 400 genotyped donors, approximately 81% were placed in the genetic ancestry cluster associated with self-reported Caucasian donors. The study was designed to test whether signatures of past pathogen exposure could be identified by cataloging public T cell receptors. The study profiled the T cell repertoires of approximately 700 subjects by immunosequencing and related them to cytomegalovirus serostatus. Along with the approximately 620-subject first cohort, a separate validation cohort of over a hundred different subjects was used. The study combined high-throughput TCR immunosequencing, statistical association of individual TCRs with disease status, and machine learning to predict cytomegalovirus infection status. A later analysis re-analyzed previously published TCR beta repertoires from 500 to 700 donors and added high-resolution HLA genotyping to study TCR occurrence patterns. Rather than drawing on any new phenotypic data, the later analysis identified candidate immune exposures from TCR beta sequences and the way those sequences occurred across donors. In an earlier analysis of 550 to 700 of the donors, high-throughput TCR beta sequencing was used to judge whether each TCR beta V gene segment behaved as functional or pseudogenic. Alongside the repertoire data, information on donor age, sex, ethnicity and CMV serostatus was compiled. A later genetic analysis took genome-wide SNP genotypes for about 55% of the 666 donors and used that subset as a discovery cohort. All discovery cohort repertoires had been generated using a single sequencing platform. Both class I and class II loci were covered by HLA typing, at four-digit resolution. Typing coverage varied by locus: about 620-640 donors for A, B, C, DRB1 and DQB1; more than 500 for DQA1; around 610 for DPA1; approximately 470 for DPB1. Because of strong linkage in the cohort, roughly five DR-DQ haplotypes were treated as single units for association and clustering. Among about 410 genotyped donors of the cohort, an average of approximately 240,000 unique TCR beta nucleotide sequences was sequenced per donor, of which roughly 17% were non-productive. The research as a whole found: The cohort was sequenced for TCR beta chains only, and without alpha or paired-chain data the features that could be detected were limited. Because the 87-base-pair reads could not distinguish some IMGT-functional V segments, including TRBV6-2 and TRBV6-3, those segments were excluded. Assigning TCR associations to individual alleles was difficult when HLA alleles, especially DR and DQ, strongly co-occurred. HLA typing was unavailable for some donors at each locus, so association tests used only the typed subset. Several of the top co-occurrence clusters appeared to be linked to parvovirus B19, influenza, CMV and Epstein-Barr virus, according to a later analysis. A later analysis found that most CMV-associated TCR beta chains appeared HLA-restricted, with HLA associations seemingly driven largely by CMV exposure. A further reported finding was that TCR beta sequences accurately predicted the HLA-A and HLA-B alleles for most subjects in the first cohort. Roughly uniform sequencing depth across donors was assumed in presence/absence analyses, although this assumption may not hold. Across donors, most TCR sequences were observed very rarely, whereas some public TCRs were present in many individuals. An association between a missense DCLRE1C variant and V-gene and J-gene trimming of TCR beta chains was found in a later genetic analysis and replicated in an independent cohort. A later analysis found that TCR association rates varied across HLA loci, with DRB1 alleles showing the most associated TCRs and HLA-C alleles the fewest. Over 15 rarely observed V segments, including chromosome 9 orphons, were excluded from the earlier analysis of about 500 of the donors because counts were too low. In a later genetic analysis, fewer N-insertions in productive TCRs were reported among donors in an Asian-associated ancestry cluster than the roughly 700-donor mean. Three of the identified cytomegalovirus-associated TCR beta chains were confirmed in vitro to be specific for cytomegalovirus antigens. Specific HLA alleles were associated with roughly 16,000 TCR beta sequences at a false discovery rate of 0.05 in a later analysis. A group of highly shared sequence variants was considered likely to be a technical artifact of the sequencing pipeline. Correlated functional status among segregating V segments might be attributable to linkage disequilibrium, but an unknown experimental factor could not be ruled out. The study gave a list of 150 to 200 TCR beta chains associated with cytomegalovirus. The authors suggested that the approach could potentially be generalized to other disease states and immunological phenotypes. The classifier was reported to diagnose cytomegalovirus status with high specificity and sensitivity in both the original and validation cohorts. For the cohort, immune exposure information was limited to CMV serostatus. Broadly in line with IMGT annotations, most TCR beta V segments showed up in productive rearrangements about 87% or about 30% of the time in an earlier analysis of some 590 of the donors. A later analysis found that HLA-associated TCR beta chains were more clonally expanded and had lower generation probabilities than equally common non-associated chains.

The cohort consisted of 666 healthy bone marrow donors. At the time of sampling, every cohort member was nominally healthy, though immune exposures that went unrecorded were likely present. The donor was CMV seropositive and belonged to the group of more than 250 seropositive cohort members. A peripheral blood sample was provided by each donor, and peripheral blood mononuclear cells were used for TCR beta sequencing. The Qiagen DNeasy Blood Extraction Kit was used to extract genomic DNA from the blood cell samples. In this chain, TRBV6-1 is recombined with TRBJ2-5; TRBD1 might be the D gene, on 6 matching bases. The sample was PBMCs. This sequence was found in a man aged 25-40 years in good health and CMV-seropositive. The DNA is as follows: TGTGCCAGCAGAGGGGGCCAAGAGACCCAGTACTTC. It translates as CASRGGQETQYF.